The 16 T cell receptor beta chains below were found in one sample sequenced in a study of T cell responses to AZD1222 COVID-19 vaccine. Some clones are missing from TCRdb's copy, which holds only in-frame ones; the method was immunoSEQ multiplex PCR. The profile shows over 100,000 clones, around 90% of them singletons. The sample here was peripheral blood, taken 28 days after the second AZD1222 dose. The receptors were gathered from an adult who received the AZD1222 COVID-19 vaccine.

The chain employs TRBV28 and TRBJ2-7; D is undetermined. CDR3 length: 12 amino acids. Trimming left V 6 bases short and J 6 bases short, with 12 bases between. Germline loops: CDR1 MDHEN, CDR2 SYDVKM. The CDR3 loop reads CASSQHLGEQYF. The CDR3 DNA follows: TGTGCCAGCAGCCAACATCTAGGCGAGCAGTACTTC.

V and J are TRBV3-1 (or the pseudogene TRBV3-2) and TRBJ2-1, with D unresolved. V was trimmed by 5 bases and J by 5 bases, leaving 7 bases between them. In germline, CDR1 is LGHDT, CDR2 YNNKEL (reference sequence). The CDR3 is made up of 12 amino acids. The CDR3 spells CASSVLDNEQFF. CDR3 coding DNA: TGTGCCAGCAGCGTCCTAGACAATGAGCAGTTCTTC.

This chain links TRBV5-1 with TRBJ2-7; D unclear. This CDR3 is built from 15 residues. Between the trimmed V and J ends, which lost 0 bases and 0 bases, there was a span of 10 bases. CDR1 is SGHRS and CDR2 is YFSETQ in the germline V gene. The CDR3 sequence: CASSLDGFHSYEQYF. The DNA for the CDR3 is TGCGCCAGCAGCTTGGACGGGTTTCACTCCTACGAGCAGTACTTC.

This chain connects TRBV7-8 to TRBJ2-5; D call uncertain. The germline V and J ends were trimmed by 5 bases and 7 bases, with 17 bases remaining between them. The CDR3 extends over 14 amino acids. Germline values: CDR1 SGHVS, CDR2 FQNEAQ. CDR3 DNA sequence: TGTGCCAGCAGCCCACAGACGGGCCTCGGGACCCAGTACTTC. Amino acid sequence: CASSPQTGLGTQYF.

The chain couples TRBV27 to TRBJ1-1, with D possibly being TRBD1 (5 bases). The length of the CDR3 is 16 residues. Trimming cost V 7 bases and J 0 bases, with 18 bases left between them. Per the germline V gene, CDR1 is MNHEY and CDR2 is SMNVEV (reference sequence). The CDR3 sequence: CASTKTGFNMNTEAFF. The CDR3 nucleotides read TGTGCCAGCACTAAAACAGGATTCAACATGAACACTGAAGCTTTCTTT.

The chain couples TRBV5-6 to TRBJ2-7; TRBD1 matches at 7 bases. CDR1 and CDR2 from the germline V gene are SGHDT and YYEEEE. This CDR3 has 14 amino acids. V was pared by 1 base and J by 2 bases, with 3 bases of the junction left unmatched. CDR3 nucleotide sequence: TGTGCCAGCAGCTTGTGGGACAGACCCTACGAGCAGTACTTC. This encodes CASSLWDRPYEQYF.

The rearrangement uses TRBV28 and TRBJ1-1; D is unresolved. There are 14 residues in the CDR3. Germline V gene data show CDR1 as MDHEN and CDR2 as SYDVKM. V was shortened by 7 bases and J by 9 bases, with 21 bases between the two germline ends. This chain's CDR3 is CASIEMLTVPQAFF. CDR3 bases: TGTGCCAGCATCGAGATGCTTACAGTGCCCCAAGCTTTCTTT.

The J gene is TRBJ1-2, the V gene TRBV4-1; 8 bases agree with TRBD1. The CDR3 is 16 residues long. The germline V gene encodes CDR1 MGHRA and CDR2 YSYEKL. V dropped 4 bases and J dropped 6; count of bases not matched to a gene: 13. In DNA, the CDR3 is TGCGCCAGCAGCCGCCCAACGCCCCAGGGGGCGGATGGCTACACCTTC. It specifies CASSRPTPQGADGYTF.

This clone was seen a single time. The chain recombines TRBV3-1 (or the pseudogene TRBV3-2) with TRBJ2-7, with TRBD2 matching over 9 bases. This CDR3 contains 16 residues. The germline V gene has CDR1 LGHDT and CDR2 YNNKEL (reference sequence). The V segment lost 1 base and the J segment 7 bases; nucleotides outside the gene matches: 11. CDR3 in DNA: TGTGCCAGCAGCCAAGTTTCGCTAGCGGGACCGGGAGAGCAGTACTTC. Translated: CASSQVSLAGPGEQYF.

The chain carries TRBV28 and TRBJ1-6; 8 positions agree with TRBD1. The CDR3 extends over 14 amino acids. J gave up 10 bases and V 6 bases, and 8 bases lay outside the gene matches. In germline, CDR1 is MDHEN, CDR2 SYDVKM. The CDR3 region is CASRRTGRSSPLHF. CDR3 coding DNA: TGTGCCAGCAGACGGACAGGGAGGAGCTCACCCCTCCACTTT.

The CDR3 loop reads CASSLALGREGSPLHF. Here the CDR3 DNA reads TGCGCCAGCAGCTTGGCCCTGGGCAGGGAGGGTTCACCCCTCCACTTT. This chain uses TRBV5-1 with TRBJ1-6, with D possibly being TRBD1 (5 bases). The CDR3 has 16 residues. V dropped 0 bases and J dropped 9 bases, with 16 bases sitting between them. CDR1 and CDR2 from the germline V gene are SGHRS and YFSETQ.

DNA for the CDR3: TGTGCCAGTTCGTATAGGACAGGGGCTAACTATGGCTACACCTTC. Amino acids: CASSYRTGANYGYTF. V is TRBV19 and J is TRBJ1-2, with TRBD1 matching 9 bases. J lost 0 bases, V lost 8 bases, and 7 bases had no gene match. The CDR3 has 15 residues. Germline assignment: CDR1 LNHDA and CDR2 SQIVND (reference sequence).

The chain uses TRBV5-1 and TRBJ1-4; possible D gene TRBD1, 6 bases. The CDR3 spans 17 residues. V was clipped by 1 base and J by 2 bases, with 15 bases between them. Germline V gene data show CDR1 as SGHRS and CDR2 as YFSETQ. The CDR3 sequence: CASSLWGLDRTNEKLFF. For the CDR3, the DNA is TGCGCCAGCAGCTTGTGGGGGCTAGATAGGACTAATGAAAAACTGTTTTTT.

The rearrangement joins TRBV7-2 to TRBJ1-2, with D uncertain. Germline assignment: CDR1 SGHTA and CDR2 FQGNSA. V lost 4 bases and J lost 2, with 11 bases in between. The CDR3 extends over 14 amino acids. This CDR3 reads CASSWTDTNYGYTF. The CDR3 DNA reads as TGTGCCAGCAGCTGGACTGACACAAACTATGGCTACACCTTC.

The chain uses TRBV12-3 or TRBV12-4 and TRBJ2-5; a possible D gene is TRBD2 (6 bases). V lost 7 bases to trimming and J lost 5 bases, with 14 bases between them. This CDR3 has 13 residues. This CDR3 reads CASKASGTETQYF. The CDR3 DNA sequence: TGTGCCAGCAAAGCGTCAGGGACTGAGACCCAGTACTTC.

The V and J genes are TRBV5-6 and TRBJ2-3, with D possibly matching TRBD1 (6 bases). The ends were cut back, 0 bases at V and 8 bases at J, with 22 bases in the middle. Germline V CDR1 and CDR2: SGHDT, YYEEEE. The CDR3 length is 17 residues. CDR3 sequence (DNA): TGTGCCAGCAGCTTGGGCGGACCGGGACAACAAAGGGGTACGCAGTATTTT. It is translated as CASSLGGPGQQRGTQYF.